This is a list of T cell receptor beta chains from one sample in a study of human T cells and chemical hapten exposure. MiXCR, applied by TCRdb to the RACE reads, yields one record per CDR3 protein. Of 65,000 to 95,000 distinct CDR3 sequences in the sample, less than 8.5% are singletons; the top ten hold under 1.5%. The material sequenced was whole blood, taken in connection with sensitization to the hapten diphenylcyclopropenone (DPC). These receptors all stem from a woman aged 30 to 39 with alopecia areata. Some clones in this sample may be carry-over from other donors' samples. The CDR3 runs from the conserved cysteine through the conserved F or W. A D gene is named only where the DNA matches it firmly.

>TRBJ1-5|TRBV20-1|.
CSRAVRRRNQPQHF
>TRBJ2-3|TRBV12-3/TRBV12-4|.
CASSFKDTQYF
>TRBJ1-3|TRBV20-1|.
CSAGQLHSGNTIYF
>TRBJ1-6|TRBV5-4|.
CASSPTTGRGDSPLHF
>TRBJ1-1|TRBV6-2/TRBV6-3|.
CASGRNTEAFF
>TRBJ1-1|TRBV10-2|TRBD1
CASRGQLNTEAFF
>TRBJ2-6|TRBV30|TRBD1
CAWGTGGYGANVLTF
>TRBJ1-1|TRBV2|TRBD1
CASSASSGGNTEAFF
>TRBJ2-3|TRBV4-1|.
CASSQDEWPTGTTSTDTQYF
>TRBJ2-3|TRBV20-1|.
CRVARGGRADTQYF
>TRBJ2-3|TRBV7-6|.
CASSPRQGLTTDTQYF
>TRBJ1-5|TRBV7-8|.
CASSLWTVDSNQPQHF
>TRBJ1-2|TRBV5-6|TRBD1
CASSLGQGLGYTF
>TRBJ1-1|TRBV5-1|.
CASSLVHPGQGPAEAFF
>TRBJ2-7|TRBV6-5|.
CASSYRLGPATYEQYF
>TRBJ1-4|TRBV23-1|.
CASSRWGAHPSATNEKLFF
>TRBJ1-2|TRBV29-1|TRBD1
CSVAGTGSGYTF
>TRBJ1-1|TRBV5-1|.
CASCSLLNTEAFF
>TRBJ2-2|TRBV6-1|.
CASTSSTSGGKLFF
>TRBJ1-1|TRBV7-8|.
CASSLDGVNTEAFF
>TRBJ2-7|TRBV25-1|TRBD1
CASRRTGDRYEQYF
>TRBJ1-2|TRBV20-1|TRBD1
CSATQGTYGYTF
>TRBJ2-3|TRBV7-8|TRBD2
CASRNEAGKRGGNPQPADTQYF
>TRBJ1-2|TRBV19|.
CASSNDGTYGYTF
>TRBJ1-5|TRBV6-5|.
CASSYSSGVGQPQHF
>TRBJ1-1|TRBV29-1|TRBD1
CSVETGGRVEAFF
>TRBJ2-7|TRBV6-5|.
CASTITRRSTYEQYF
>TRBJ1-2|TRBV6-5|TRBD1
CASNRQGGNYGYTF
>TRBJ2-1|TRBV12-3/TRBV12-4|TRBD2
CASSTPAQAGVNEQFF
>TRBJ2-5|TRBV9|TRBD1
CASSLGGRGQETQYF
>TRBJ2-2|TRBV27|TRBD1
CASNLQGSTGELFF
>TRBJ1-5|TRBV2|TRBD1
CASSANRQGNQPQHF
>TRBJ1-2|TRBV6-5|.
CASSRSGVYGYTF
>TRBJ1-1|TRBV12-5|.
CASGLVRGGGLGTEAFF
>TRBJ1-6|TRBV18|.
CASSSQRGAGNSPLHF
>TRBJ2-1|TRBV18|.
CASSPSGQRHNEQFF
>TRBJ1-4|TRBV10-3|.
CAISELDGTTNEKLFF
>TRBJ2-2|TRBV5-4|.
CASGAGDTGELFF
>TRBJ1-4|TRBV4-1|.
CASSRRTLNEKLFF
>TRBJ1-4|TRBV10-3|TRBD1
CAISEDRGREKLFF
>TRBJ2-2|TRBV5-1|.
CASTRWGIGTGELFF
>TRBJ2-3|TRBV7-9|.
CVSSATRTRDTQYF
>TRBJ2-3|TRBV11-3|TRBD2
CASSRGGTTDTQYF
>TRBJ2-1|TRBV2|TRBD2
CASSAERGSGEQFF
>TRBJ2-1|TRBV20-1|TRBD1
CSARDGGQGDEQFF
>TRBJ1-6|TRBV5-4|TRBD1
CASSSWTGYNTPLHF
>TRBJ2-5|TRBV12-3/TRBV12-4|TRBD2
CASSVAGDQETQYF
>TRBJ2-1|TRBV7-9|TRBD2
CAQSLEVAGAYNEQFF
>TRBJ1-6|TRBV3-1|.
CASSQVNRNSPLHF
>TRBJ1-1|TRBV5-4|.
CASSLVAGVIGTEAFF
>TRBJ1-3|TRBV28|.
CASSLRKGPGNTIYF